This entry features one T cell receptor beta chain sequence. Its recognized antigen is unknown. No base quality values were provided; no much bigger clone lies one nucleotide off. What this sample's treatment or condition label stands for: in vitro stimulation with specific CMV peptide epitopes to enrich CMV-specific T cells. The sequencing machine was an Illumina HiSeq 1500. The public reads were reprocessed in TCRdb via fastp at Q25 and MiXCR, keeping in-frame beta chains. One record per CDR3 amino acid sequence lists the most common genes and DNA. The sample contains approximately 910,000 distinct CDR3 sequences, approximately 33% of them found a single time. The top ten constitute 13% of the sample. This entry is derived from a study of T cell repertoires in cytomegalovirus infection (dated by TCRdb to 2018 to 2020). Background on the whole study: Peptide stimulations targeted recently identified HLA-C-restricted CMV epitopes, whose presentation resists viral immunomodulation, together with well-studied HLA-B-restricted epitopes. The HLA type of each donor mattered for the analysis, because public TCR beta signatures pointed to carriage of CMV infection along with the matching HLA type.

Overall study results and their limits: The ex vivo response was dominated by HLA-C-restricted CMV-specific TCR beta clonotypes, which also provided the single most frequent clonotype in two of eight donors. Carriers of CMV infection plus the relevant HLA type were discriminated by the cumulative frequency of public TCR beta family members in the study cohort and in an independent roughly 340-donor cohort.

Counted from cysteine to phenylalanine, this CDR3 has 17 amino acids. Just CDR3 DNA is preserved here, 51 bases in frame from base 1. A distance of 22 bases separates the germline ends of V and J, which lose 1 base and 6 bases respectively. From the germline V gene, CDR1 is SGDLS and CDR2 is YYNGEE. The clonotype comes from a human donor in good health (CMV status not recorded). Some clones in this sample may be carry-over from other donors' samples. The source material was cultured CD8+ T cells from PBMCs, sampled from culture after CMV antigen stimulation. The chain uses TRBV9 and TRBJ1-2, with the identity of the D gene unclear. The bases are TGTGCCAGCAGCGTACAAGGCCTGGAAACCATAGACGATGGCTACACCTTC. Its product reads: CASSVQGLETIDDGYTF. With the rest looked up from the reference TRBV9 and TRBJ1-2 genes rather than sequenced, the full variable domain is DSGVTQTPKHLITATGQRVTLRCSPRSGDLSVYWYQQSLDQGLQFLIQYYNGEERAKGNILERFSAQQFPDLHSELNLSSLELGDSALYFCASSVQGLETIDDGYTFGSGTRLTVV.